Listed here are 19 T cell receptor beta chains from one sample, sequenced in a study of regulatory T cells in long-lasting Graves disease (dated by TCRdb to about 2021). Library preparation employed multiplex PCR. Instrument on record: Illumina HiSeq 4000. To build TCR beta libraries, CDR3 regions were amplified by Arm-PCR using iRepertoire HTBI primers. TCRdb itself trimmed the public reads at Q25 with fastp, ran MiXCR and retained productive beta chains. Rows matching on CDR3 protein sequence are summarized as one entry with the most common DNA and genes. In this sample the table shows some 220,000 distinct CDR3 sequences, roughly 20% of which occur a single time. The ten largest clones take up roughly 12% of the sample. What the time point label conveys for this sample: newly diagnosed GD, antithyroid drugs for less than 3 months. For both TCR sequencing and RNA sequencing, RNA was extracted from PBMCs in TRIzol.

The sample also formed part of further work on T cells in Graves' hyperthyroidism and ophthalmopathy.

This sample comprised peripheral blood mononuclear cells (PBMCs), obtained at new diagnosis, from a patient treated with antithyroid drugs. These receptors all stem from a woman in her twenties or thirties with Graves disease. Donor details come from another sample of the same person, matched by shared clones.

This clonotype was counted ten times or more. The V gene is TRBV3-1, the J gene TRBJ1-1; D unresolved. This CDR3 is 11 amino acids long. Germline V gene sequence: CDR1 LGHDT, CDR2 YNNKEL (reference sequence). V was pared by 3 bases and J by 6 bases, with 5 bases between. This CDR3 is CASSHAAEAFF. The CDR3 nucleotides are TGTGCCAGCAGCCACGCCGCTGAAGCTTTCTTT.

Many counts were recorded for this clonotype. The genes are TRBV29-1 and TRBJ2-7; D uncertain. This CDR3 contains 12 residues. The ends were cut back, 4 bases at V and 0 bases at J, with 7 bases in the middle. Germline V gene sequence: CDR1 SQVTM, CDR2 ANQGSEA. The CDR3: CSVAAGSYEQYF. CDR3 coding DNA: TGCAGCGTTGCCGCAGGCTCCTACGAGCAGTACTTC.

This clonotype was seen just once. This sequence joins TRBV11-1 and TRBJ2-3; D is unresolved. V was clipped by 5 bases and J by 6 bases, with 9 bases between them. Looked up from germline, CDR1 is SGHAT and CDR2 is FQDESV (reference sequence). CDR3 size: 12 residues. The CDR3 is CASSRGMDTQYF. CDR3 sequence (DNA): TGTGCCAGCAGCCGAGGTATGGATACGCAGTATTTT.

This clonotype was observed many times. The V gene is TRBV9, the J gene TRBJ1-3; D perhaps matches TRBD1 (5 bases). V was trimmed by 0 bases and J by 0 bases, leaving 10 bases between them. Germline CDR1 and CDR2: SGDLS and YYNGEE. The CDR3 contains 16 residues. The CDR3 region is CASSVEWGYSGNTIYF. CDR3 DNA: TGTGCCAGCAGCGTAGAGTGGGGCTACTCTGGAAACACCATATATTTT. The whole variable domain, filled in from reference TRBV9 and TRBJ1-3, reads DSGVTQTPKHLITATGQRVTLRCSPRSGDLSVYWYQQSLDQGLQFLIQYYNGEERAKGNILERFSAQQFPDLHSELNLSSLELGDSALYFCASSVEWGYSGNTIYFGEGSWLTVV.

This clonotype was seen ten or more times. The chain links TRBV5-1 to TRBJ2-7; 10 bases agree with TRBD1. The CDR3 has 18 amino acids. Germline V gene lookup returns CDR1 SGHRS and CDR2 YFSETQ. Losses at the gene ends were 6 bases for V and 5 bases for J; bases not matched to a gene: 20. The CDR3, as DNA: TGCGCCAGCATTGGTAACTCCCCTGAGACAGGGGGCTCTCACGAGCAGTACTTC. Protein sequence: CASIGNSPETGGSHEQYF.

This rearrangement joins TRBV6-9 to TRBJ1-2; D is perhaps TRBD1 (6 bases). Trimming shortened V by 3 bases and J by 7 bases, and 18 bases separated the two germline ends. The germline gives CDR1 MNHGY, CDR2 SVAAGI. The CDR3 is made up of 15 amino acids. This CDR3 reads CASSYSNRGAGGYTF. In nucleotides, the CDR3 is TGTGCCAGCAGTTACTCGAATCGGGGGGCGGGTGGCTACACCTTC.

In regard to this clonotype: This likely traces to a read error, being one base from a far larger clone. A read error is likely, as this CDR3 ends without the conserved phenylalanine or tryptophan. This chain links TRBV12-3 or TRBV12-4 with TRBJ2-5; D call uncertain. V was pared by 5 bases and J by 5 bases, with 21 bases between. The CDR3 runs 16 residues. The DNA of the CDR3 is TGTGCCAGCAGTGAACGACCAAGGCTCCCCGATGAGACCCAGTACTCC. This gives the protein CASSERPRLPDETQYS.

This clonotype was seen many times. The chain uses TRBV29-1 and TRBJ2-3; 10 positions agree with TRBD1. Germline V CDR1 and CDR2: SQVTM, ANQGSEA. The CDR3 has 16 amino acids. Trimming took 7 bases from V and 0 from J; bases not matched to a gene: 10. The CDR3 coding sequence is TGCAGCGCTCAACTCGCGGACAGGGGGAGCACAGATACGCAGTATTTT. Translated: CSAQLADRGSTDTQYF.

In its sample, this clonotype was seen many times. The chain employs TRBV5-4 and TRBJ2-7; TRBD2 aligns across 8 bases. This CDR3 has 15 residues. Germline CDR1 SGHNT, CDR2 YYREEE (reference sequence). V lost 2 bases to trimming and J lost 0 bases; unmatched junction nucleotides: 4. The CDR3: CASSFAGTSSYEQYF. As DNA, the CDR3 is TGTGCCAGCAGCTTTGCCGGGACTAGCTCCTACGAGCAGTACTTC.

This clonotype has ten or more counts. The chain employs TRBV3-1 and TRBJ1-2, with D uncertain. Trimming took off 0 bases at V and 6 bases at J, with 5 bases between the two ends. The CDR3 contains 12 residues. Per germline, CDR1 LGHDT and CDR2 YNNKEL (reference sequence). The CDR3 spells CASSQDFHGYTF. DNA for the CDR3: TGTGCCAGCAGCCAAGACTTCCATGGCTACACCTTC. The full variable domain, completed using reference TRBV3-1 and TRBJ1-2, is DTAVSQTPKYLVTQMGNDKSIKCEQNLGHDTMYWYKQDSKKFLKIMFSYNNKELIINETVPNRFSPKSPDKAHLNLHINSLELGDSAVYFCASSQDFHGYTFGSGTRLTVV.

This clonotype was detected many times. This chain connects TRBV19 to TRBJ1-2; no firm D call. CDR1 is LNHDA and CDR2 is SQIVND in the germline V gene (reference sequence). This CDR3 is built from 14 residues. Between the trimmed V and J ends, which lost 0 bases and 5 bases, there was a span of 10 bases. The CDR3 spells CASSIDRSLYGYTF. As DNA, the CDR3 is TGTGCCAGTAGTATAGACAGGTCCCTTTATGGCTACACCTTC.

In this sample, this clonotype turned up many times. The V gene is TRBV29-1, the J gene TRBJ1-2, with TRBD1 as a possible D gene (5 bases). Germline V gene sequence: CDR1 SQVTM, CDR2 ANQGSEA. V was trimmed by 8 bases and J by 5 bases, leaving 18 bases between them. This CDR3 has 13 amino acids. This CDR3 is CSSGGGLSYGYTF. As DNA, the CDR3 is TGCAGCTCCGGTGGGGGGTTATCATATGGCTACACCTTC.

This clonotype showed up many times. The genes are TRBV30 and TRBJ1-4; TRBD1 is a possible D gene (5 bases). The germline V and J ends were trimmed by 6 bases and 10 bases, with 18 bases remaining between them. The CDR3 is 13 amino acids. The germline V gene has CDR1 GTSNPN and CDR2 SVGIG (reference sequence). CDR3 DNA sequence: TGTGCCTGTCCGGCGGGGGACTTCCGAAAACTGTTTTTT. Translating gives CACPAGDFRKLFF.

This clonotype was seen ten or more times. Mismatch with germline at one junction end may stem from a read error. The DNA of the CDR3 is TGTGCCAGCAGTTTAGGGGAGCGGTCTAGCACAGATACGCAGTATTTT. Its translation: CASSLGERSSTDTQYF. V and J are TRBV7-9 and TRBJ2-3; D is tentatively TRBD1 or TRBD2 (5 bases each). CDR1 SEHNR and CDR2 FQNEAQ come from the germline V gene (reference sequence). There are 16 residues in the CDR3. Full variable domain (outside the CDR3, taken from reference TRBV7-9 and TRBJ2-3): DTGVSQNPRHKITKRGQNVTFRCDPISEHNRLYWYRQTLGQGPEFLTYFQNEAQLEKSRLLSDRFSAERPKGSFSTLEIQRTEQGDSAMYLCASSLGERSSTDTQYFGPGTRLTVL.

This clonotype was counted at least ten times. The rearrangement links TRBV15 to TRBJ2-5; TRBD2 matches at 7 bases. The germline V gene has CDR1 LNHNV and CDR2 YYDKDF (reference sequence). The CDR3 spans 13 residues. V was pared by 5 bases and J by 4 bases, with 4 bases of the junction left unmatched. The CDR3 reads CATSGIAGETQYF. In DNA, the CDR3 is TGTGCCACCAGCGGGATAGCGGGAGAGACCCAGTACTTC.

This clonotype was seen ten or more times. The V call is TRBV12-3 or TRBV12-4, the J call TRBJ1-1; the D gene is possibly TRBD1 (5 bases). Between the trimmed V and J ends, which lost 5 bases and 10 bases, there was a span of 14 bases. The CDR3 runs to 12 residues. The CDR3 DNA reads TGTGCCAGCAGTCCCTCAGGGCTGAGAGCTTTCTTT. It encodes CASSPSGLRAFF.

This clonotype was seen only a few times. V gene TRBV12-3 or TRBV12-4 combines with J gene TRBJ2-3, with TRBD2 matching over 12 bases. The CDR3 has 13 residues. The V and J ends lost 5 bases and 9 bases, in that order; junction bases with no gene match: 3. The CDR3 loop is CASSGLAGSTQYF. The CDR3 nucleotides read TGTGCCAGCAGTGGACTAGCGGGGTCGACGCAGTATTTT.

Concerning this clonotype itself: One base separates it from a far larger clone, so it is likely a read error. The gene calls are TRBV5-6 and TRBJ2-7; TRBD1 aligns across 8 bases. The CDR3 consists of 15 residues. Unmatched junction bases numbered 10, after V lost 2 bases and J lost 6 bases. Germline V gene data show CDR1 as SGHDT and CDR2 as YYEEEE. Here the CDR3 DNA reads TGTGCCAGCAGCTTTGACGGGACAGGTTTCTCCGAGCAGTACTTC. Its translation is CASSFDGTGFSEQYF. The full variable domain, completed using reference TRBV5-6 and TRBJ2-7, is DAGVTQSPTHLIKTRGQQVTLRCSPKSGHDTVSWYQQALGQGPQFIFQYYEEEERQRGNFPDRFSGHQFPNYSSELNVNALLLGDSALYLCASSFDGTGFSEQYFGPGTRLTVT.

The CDR3 here is CSVETSWGNTEAFF. In nucleotides, the CDR3 is TGCAGCGTTGAAACTAGCTGGGGTAACACTGAAGCTTTCTTT. The chain uses TRBV29-1 and TRBJ1-1, with unresolved D. Germline values: CDR1 SQVTM, CDR2 ANQGSEA. V was clipped by 2 bases and J by 2 bases, with 12 bases between them. The CDR3 totals 14 residues.